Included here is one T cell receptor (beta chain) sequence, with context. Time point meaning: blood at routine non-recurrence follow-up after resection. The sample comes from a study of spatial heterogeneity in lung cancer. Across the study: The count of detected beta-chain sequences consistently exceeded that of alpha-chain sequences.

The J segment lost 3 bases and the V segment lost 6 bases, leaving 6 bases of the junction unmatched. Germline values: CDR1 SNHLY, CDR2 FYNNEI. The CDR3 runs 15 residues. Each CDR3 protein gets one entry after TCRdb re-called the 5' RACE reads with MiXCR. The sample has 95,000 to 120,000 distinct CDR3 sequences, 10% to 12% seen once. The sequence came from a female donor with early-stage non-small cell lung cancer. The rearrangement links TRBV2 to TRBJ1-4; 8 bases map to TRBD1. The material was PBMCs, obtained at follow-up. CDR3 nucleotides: TGTGCCAGCAGAGATGGGACAGGATCTAATGAAAAACTGTTTTTT. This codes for CASRDGTGSNEKLFF.